A selection of T cell receptor beta chains follows, all from one sample in a study of blood T cell repertoires in COVID-19. The table came from immunoSEQ multiplex PCR; TCRdb's copy has only in-frame clones and leaves some out. The table shows about 60,000 clones, with about 80% occurring only once. Sequencing was done on a sample of peripheral blood. The receptor source for this set is a young man with COVID-19, enrolled during active disease. The CDR3 runs from the conserved cysteine through the conserved F or W. The order of the fields is clone size, V gene, J gene, CDR3 length, D gene, CDR3 protein. The D gene is left open where the match is weak. Not all rows give a size; the values are once, few, many and, for expanded clones, a class.

abundance: .; v_gene: TRBV19; j_gene: TRBJ1-2; len: 16; d_gene: .; CDR3aa: CASSRPGRGILYGYTF
abundance: .; v_gene: TRBV18; j_gene: TRBJ2-3; len: 16; d_gene: TRBD1; CDR3aa: CASSPLGTGSTDTQYF
abundance: once; v_gene: TRBV7-8; j_gene: TRBJ1-2; len: 17; d_gene: .; CDR3aa: CASSLKPGNSNNYGYTF
abundance: .; v_gene: TRBV5-1; j_gene: TRBJ2-7; len: 17; d_gene: .; CDR3aa: CASSLESPASLPNEQYF
abundance: .; v_gene: TRBV7-9; j_gene: TRBJ2-7; len: 15; d_gene: .; CDR3aa: CASSRPRGTEDEQYF
abundance: .; v_gene: TRBV28; j_gene: TRBJ2-1; len: 10; d_gene: .; CDR3aa: CASGQNEQFF
abundance: .; v_gene: TRBV23-1; j_gene: TRBJ1-5; len: 16; d_gene: TRBD1; CDR3aa: CASSQRAGGLDQPQHF
abundance: .; v_gene: TRBV28; j_gene: TRBJ2-5; len: 12; d_gene: .; CDR3aa: CATQLDQETQYF
abundance: .; v_gene: TRBV6-2/TRBV6-3; j_gene: TRBJ1-6; len: 19; d_gene: TRBD1; CDR3aa: CASSYPGQGAESYNSPLHF
abundance: .; v_gene: TRBV11-3; j_gene: TRBJ2-5; len: 12; d_gene: .; CDR3aa: CASSLAPETQYF
abundance: once; v_gene: TRBV4-1; j_gene: TRBJ2-4; len: 16; d_gene: .; CDR3aa: CASSQGISGTKNIQYF
abundance: once; v_gene: TRBV18; j_gene: TRBJ1-2; len: 18; d_gene: .; CDR3aa: CASSRSPGRVVSDYGYTF
abundance: .; v_gene: TRBV9; j_gene: TRBJ2-3; len: 17; d_gene: TRBD2; CDR3aa: CASSVGLAGVGADTQYF
abundance: .; v_gene: TRBV19; j_gene: TRBJ1-1; len: 15; d_gene: .; CDR3aa: CASSMAARMNTEAFF
abundance: .; v_gene: TRBV7-9; j_gene: TRBJ1-1; len: 15; d_gene: .; CDR3aa: CASSLIRNREPEAFF
abundance: .; v_gene: TRBV5-1; j_gene: TRBJ2-2; len: 16; d_gene: .; CDR3aa: CASRGRGGINTGELFF
abundance: once; v_gene: TRBV5-1; j_gene: TRBJ2-3; len: 13; d_gene: .; CDR3aa: CASSLVVQDTQYF
abundance: once; v_gene: TRBV10-3; j_gene: TRBJ2-3; len: 16; d_gene: .; CDR3aa: CAISLQGRWDTDTQYF
abundance: .; v_gene: TRBV6-2/TRBV6-3; j_gene: TRBJ1-2; len: 12; d_gene: .; CDR3aa: CASSYSSYGYTF
abundance: .; v_gene: TRBV6-6; j_gene: TRBJ2-5; len: 16; d_gene: TRBD2; CDR3aa: CASRPVPLAGVETQYF
abundance: .; v_gene: TRBV2; j_gene: TRBJ2-1; len: 12; d_gene: TRBD2; CDR3aa: CASSGLASEQFF
abundance: .; v_gene: TRBV19; j_gene: TRBJ2-1; len: 15; d_gene: .; CDR3aa: CASKGGAGSYNEQFF
abundance: .; v_gene: TRBV29-1; j_gene: TRBJ2-7; len: 10; d_gene: .; CDR3aa: CSVEARGEHF
abundance: .; v_gene: TRBV13; j_gene: TRBJ2-5; len: 15; d_gene: .; CDR3aa: CASSLGAAVAETQYF
abundance: .; v_gene: TRBV7-9; j_gene: TRBJ2-5; len: 14; d_gene: .; CDR3aa: CASSVYAVEETQYF